This TCR beta chain was documented in a study of regulatory T cells in long-lasting Graves disease. Stated time point: newly diagnosed GD, antithyroid drugs for less than 3 months. The TCR library was prepared using RNA isolated from PBMCs. Assembly of TCR beta libraries relied on iRepertoire HTBI primers together with Arm-PCR of CDR3 regions. Each CDR3 protein is one row after TCRdb ran MiXCR on the multiplex PCR reads. Here the sample spans roughly 500,000 distinct CDR3 sequences, 12% being singletons. The V gene lost 2 bases and the J gene lost 1 base, with 11 bases spanning the gap. Looked up from germline, CDR1 is SGHTA and CDR2 is FQGTGA. CDR3 size: 15 residues. This clonotype has at least ten counts. These sequences were also reported in another study, on T cells in Graves' hyperthyroidism and ophthalmopathy. This second study says: Blood also contained most expanded thyroid clonotypes above 0.001.

The clonotype comes from a woman between 25 and 40 years old with Graves disease. The specimen comprised peripheral blood mononuclear cells (PBMCs), sampled at new diagnosis, from a patient treated with antithyroid drugs. This rearrangement joins TRBV7-3 to TRBJ1-1; no firm D call. The CDR3, as DNA: TGTGCCAGCAGCTTATTGTGGACCACGAACACTGAAGCTTTCTTT. It specifies CASSLLWTTNTEAFF.